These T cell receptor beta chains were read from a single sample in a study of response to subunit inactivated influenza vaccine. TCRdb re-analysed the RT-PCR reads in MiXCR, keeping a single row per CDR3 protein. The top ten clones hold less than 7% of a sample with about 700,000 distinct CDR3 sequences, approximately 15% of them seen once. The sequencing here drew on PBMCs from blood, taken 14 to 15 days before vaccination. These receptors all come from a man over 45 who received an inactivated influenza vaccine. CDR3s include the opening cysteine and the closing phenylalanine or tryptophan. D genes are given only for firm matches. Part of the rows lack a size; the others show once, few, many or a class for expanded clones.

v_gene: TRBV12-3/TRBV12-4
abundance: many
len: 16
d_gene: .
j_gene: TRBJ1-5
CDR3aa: CASSPPGTGTNQPQHF
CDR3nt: TGTGCCAGCAGTCCCCCTGGTACAGGCACCAATCAGCCCCAGCATTTT

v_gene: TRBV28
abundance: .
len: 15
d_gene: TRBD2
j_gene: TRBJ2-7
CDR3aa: CASRYGTSGRSEQYF
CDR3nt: TGTGCCAGCAGATATGGGACTAGCGGGAGATCCGAGCAGTACTTC

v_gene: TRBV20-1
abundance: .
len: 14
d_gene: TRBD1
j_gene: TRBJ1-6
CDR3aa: CSARDQGAFSPLHF
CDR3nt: TGCAGTGCTAGAGACCAGGGGGCCTTTTCACCCCTCCACTTT

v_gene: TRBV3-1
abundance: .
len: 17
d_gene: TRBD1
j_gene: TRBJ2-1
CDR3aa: CASSQDSNRGSYNEQFF
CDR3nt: TGTGCCAGCAGCCAAGATAGCAACAGGGGTTCCTACAATGAGCAGTTCTTC

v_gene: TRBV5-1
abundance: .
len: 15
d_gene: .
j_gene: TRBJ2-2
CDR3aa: CASRPGGTNTGELFF
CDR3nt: TGCGCCAGCAGACCTGGGGGTACCAACACCGGGGAGCTGTTTTTT

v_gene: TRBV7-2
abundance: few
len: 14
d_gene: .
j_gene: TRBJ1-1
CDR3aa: CASSPQGAIPEAFF
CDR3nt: TGTGCCAGCAGCCCCCAGGGCGCGATCCCTGAAGCTTTCTTT

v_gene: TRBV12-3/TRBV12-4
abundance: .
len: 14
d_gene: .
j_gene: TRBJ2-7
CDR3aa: CASNRGGQTYEQYF
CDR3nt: TGTGCCAGCAACCGAGGGGGTCAGACTTACGAGCAGTACTTC

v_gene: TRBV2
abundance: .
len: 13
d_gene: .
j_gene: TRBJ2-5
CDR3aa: CASSERRGETQYF
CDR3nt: TGTGCCAGCAGTGAACGCAGAGGCGAGACCCAGTACTTC

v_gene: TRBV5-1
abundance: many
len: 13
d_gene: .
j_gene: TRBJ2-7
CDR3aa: CASSEGRAYEQYF
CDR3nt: TGCGCCAGCAGCGAGGGACGGGCCTACGAGCAGTACTTC

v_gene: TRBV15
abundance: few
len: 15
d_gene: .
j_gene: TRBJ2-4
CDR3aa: CATSRFQTAKNIQYF
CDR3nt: TGTGCCACCAGCAGATTTCAGACAGCCAAAAACATTCAGTACTTC

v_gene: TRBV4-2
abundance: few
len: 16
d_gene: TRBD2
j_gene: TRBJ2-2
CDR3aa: CASSQRLAGGAGELFF
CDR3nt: TGTGCCAGCAGCCAACGACTAGCGGGGGGAGCCGGGGAGCTGTTTTTT

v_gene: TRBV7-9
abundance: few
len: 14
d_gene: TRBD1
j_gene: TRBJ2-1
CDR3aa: CASSSTGGSDEQFF
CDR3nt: TGTGCCAGCAGCTCGACAGGGGGTAGCGATGAGCAGTTCTTC

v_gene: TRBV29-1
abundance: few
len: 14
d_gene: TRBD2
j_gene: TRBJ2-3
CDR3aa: CSVEISGGSDTQYF
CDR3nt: TGCAGCGTTGAAATCAGCGGGGGGTCAGATACGCAGTATTTT

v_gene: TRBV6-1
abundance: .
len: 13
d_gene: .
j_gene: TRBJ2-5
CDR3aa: CASSVGGRQTQYF
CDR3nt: TGTGCCAGCAGTGTAGGGGGGAGGCAGACCCAGTACTTC

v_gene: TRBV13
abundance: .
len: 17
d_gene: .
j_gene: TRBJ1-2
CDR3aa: CASSFNAPQVGGYGYTF
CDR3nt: TGTGCCAGCAGCTTTAACGCTCCCCAGGTGGGAGGCTATGGCTACACCTTC

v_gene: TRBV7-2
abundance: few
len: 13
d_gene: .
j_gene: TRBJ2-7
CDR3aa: CASSLVAKYEQYF
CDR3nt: TGTGCCAGCAGCTTAGTGGCTAAATACGAGCAGTACTTC

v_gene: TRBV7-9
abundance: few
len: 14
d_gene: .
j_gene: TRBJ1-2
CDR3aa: CASSLVVGEDGYTF
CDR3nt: TGTGCCAGCAGCTTAGTGGTAGGGGAGGATGGCTACACCTTC

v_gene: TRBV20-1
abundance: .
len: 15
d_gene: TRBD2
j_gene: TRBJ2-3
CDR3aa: CCARGEGTFPDTQYF
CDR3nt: TGCTGTGCTAGAGGGGAGGGTACCTTCCCAGATACGCAGTATTTT

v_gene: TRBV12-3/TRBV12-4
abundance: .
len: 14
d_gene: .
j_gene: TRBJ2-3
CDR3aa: CASSWSGAKDTQYF
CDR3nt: TGTGCCAGCAGTTGGTCGGGAGCGAAAGATACGCAGTATTTT

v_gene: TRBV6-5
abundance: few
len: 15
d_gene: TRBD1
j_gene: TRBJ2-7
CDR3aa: CASSYSDRPSYEQYF
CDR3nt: TGTGCCAGCAGTTACTCGGACAGGCCATCCTACGAGCAGTACTTC

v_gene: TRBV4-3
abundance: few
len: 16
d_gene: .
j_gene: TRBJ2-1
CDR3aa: CASSEGPAGSDNEQFF
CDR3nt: TGCGCCAGCAGCGAAGGGCCCGCGGGAAGCGACAATGAGCAGTTCTTC

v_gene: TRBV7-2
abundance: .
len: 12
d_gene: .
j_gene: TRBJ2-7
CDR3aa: CASNLRGDEQYF
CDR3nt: TGTGCCAGCAACTTGAGGGGCGACGAGCAGTACTTC

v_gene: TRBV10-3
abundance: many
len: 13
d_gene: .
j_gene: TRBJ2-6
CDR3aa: CAIRDSGANVLTF
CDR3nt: TGTGCCATCAGGGACTCGGGGGCCAACGTCCTGACTTTC

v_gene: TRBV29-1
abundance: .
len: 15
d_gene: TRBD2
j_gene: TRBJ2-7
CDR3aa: CSVEKAGGSHYEQYF
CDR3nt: TGCAGCGTTGAAAAAGCGGGGGGGTCCCACTACGAGCAGTACTTC

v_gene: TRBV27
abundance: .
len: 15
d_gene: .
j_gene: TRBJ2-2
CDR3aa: CASSLIYTNTGELFF
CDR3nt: TGTGCCAGCAGTTTAATCTACACGAACACCGGGGAGCTGTTTTTT

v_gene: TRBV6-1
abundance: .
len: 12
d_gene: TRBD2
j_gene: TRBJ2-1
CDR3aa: CAGSLVWEGQFF
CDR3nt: TGTGCCGGCAGTTTAGTTTGGGAGGGGCAGTTCTTC

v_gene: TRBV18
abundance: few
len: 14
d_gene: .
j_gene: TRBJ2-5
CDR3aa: CASSQTGDSETQYF
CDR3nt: TGTGCCAGCTCACAAACCGGAGACTCCGAGACCCAGTACTTC

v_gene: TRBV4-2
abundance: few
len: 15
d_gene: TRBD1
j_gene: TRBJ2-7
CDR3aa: CASSLATGGEYEQYF
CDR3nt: TGTGCCAGCAGCCTAGCGACAGGGGGCGAATACGAGCAGTACTTC

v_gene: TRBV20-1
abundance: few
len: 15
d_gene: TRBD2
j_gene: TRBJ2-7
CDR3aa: CSAREASGSIYEQYF
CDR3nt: TGCAGTGCTAGAGAGGCTAGCGGGAGTATTTACGAGCAGTACTTC

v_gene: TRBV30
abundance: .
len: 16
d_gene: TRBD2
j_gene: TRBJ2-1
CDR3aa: CAWSVPPSGGYNEQFF
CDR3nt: TGTGCCTGGAGTGTCCCCCCTAGCGGGGGTTACAATGAGCAGTTCTTC

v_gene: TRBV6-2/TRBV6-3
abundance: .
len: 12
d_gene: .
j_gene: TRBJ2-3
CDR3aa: CASNEGSHTQYF
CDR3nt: TGTGCCAGCAACGAGGGTTCGCATACGCAGTATTTT

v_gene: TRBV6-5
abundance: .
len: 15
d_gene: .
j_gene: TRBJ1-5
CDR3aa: CASSLGPPSNQPQHF
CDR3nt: TGTGCCAGCAGTTTGGGACCGCCTAGCAATCAGCCCCAGCATTTT

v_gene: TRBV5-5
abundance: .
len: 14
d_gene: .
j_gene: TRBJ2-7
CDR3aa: CASSRGLGSYEQYF
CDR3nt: TGTGCCAGCAGCCGGGGTTTAGGGTCCTACGAGCAGTACTTC

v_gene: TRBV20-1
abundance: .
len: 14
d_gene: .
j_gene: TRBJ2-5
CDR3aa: CSARKRPHGETQYF
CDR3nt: TGCAGTGCTAGAAAGCGCCCGCATGGAGAGACCCAGTACTTC

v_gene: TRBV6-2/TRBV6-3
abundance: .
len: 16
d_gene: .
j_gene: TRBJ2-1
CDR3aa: CASSYSRLSRYNEQFF
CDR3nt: TGTGCCAGCAGTTACTCCCGACTCTCAAGATACAATGAGCAGTTCTTC

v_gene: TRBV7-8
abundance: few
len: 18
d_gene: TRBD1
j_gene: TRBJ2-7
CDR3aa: CASSLVGTASTYSYEQYF
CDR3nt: TGTGCCAGCAGCTTAGTCGGGACAGCATCTACATACTCCTACGAGCAGTACTTC

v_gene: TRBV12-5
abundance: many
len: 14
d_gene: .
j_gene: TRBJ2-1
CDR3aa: CASGLVPGGDEQFF
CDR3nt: TGTGCTAGTGGTTTGGTACCCGGCGGCGATGAGCAGTTCTTC

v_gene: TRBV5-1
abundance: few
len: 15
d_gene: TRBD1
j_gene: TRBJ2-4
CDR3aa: CASSAGQGTKNIQYF
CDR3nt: TGCGCCAGCAGCGCCGGACAGGGCACCAAAAACATTCAGTACTTC

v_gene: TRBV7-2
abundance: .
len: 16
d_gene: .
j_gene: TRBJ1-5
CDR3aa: CASSLDGSGSNQPQHF
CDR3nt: TGTGCCAGCAGCTTAGACGGGAGTGGTAGCAATCAGCCCCAGCATTTT

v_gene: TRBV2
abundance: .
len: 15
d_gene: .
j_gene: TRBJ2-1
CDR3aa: CASRAGRSSYNEQFF
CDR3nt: TGTGCCAGCAGGGCAGGGCGTAGCTCCTACAATGAGCAGTTCTTC

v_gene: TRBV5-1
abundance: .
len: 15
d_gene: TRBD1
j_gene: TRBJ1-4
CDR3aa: CASRSVGQGFEKLFF
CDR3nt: TGCGCCAGCAGGTCCGTGGGACAGGGATTTGAAAAACTGTTTTTT